This TCR beta chain was identified in a study of T cells in narcolepsy. The wider study: Healthy controls were enrolled alongside patients with narcolepsy type 1 or type 2. General observations from the study: Autoreactive clonotypes reportedly recurred in blood of same and different patients, not controls.

Germline-derived CDR1 and CDR2 are MNHNS and SASEGT. This CDR3 spans 13 amino acids. The V gene lost 7 bases and the J gene lost 0 bases, with 10 bases spanning the gap. Concerning this clone itself: Its specificity is not known.

Repertoires were generated with immunoSEQ multiplex PCR, while TCRdb's copy carries only in-frame clones and drops some. Here the sample spans tens of thousands of clones, about 80% being singletons. Source material: CD45RA- memory CD4+ T cells from PBMCs. The chain joins TRBV6-1 to TRBJ2-7; D gene uncertain. The source of this sequence is a human donor with narcolepsy. As DNA, the CDR3 is TGTGCCAGCATATCCAGTAGCTCCTACGAGCAGTACTTC. It specifies CASISSSSYEQYF.